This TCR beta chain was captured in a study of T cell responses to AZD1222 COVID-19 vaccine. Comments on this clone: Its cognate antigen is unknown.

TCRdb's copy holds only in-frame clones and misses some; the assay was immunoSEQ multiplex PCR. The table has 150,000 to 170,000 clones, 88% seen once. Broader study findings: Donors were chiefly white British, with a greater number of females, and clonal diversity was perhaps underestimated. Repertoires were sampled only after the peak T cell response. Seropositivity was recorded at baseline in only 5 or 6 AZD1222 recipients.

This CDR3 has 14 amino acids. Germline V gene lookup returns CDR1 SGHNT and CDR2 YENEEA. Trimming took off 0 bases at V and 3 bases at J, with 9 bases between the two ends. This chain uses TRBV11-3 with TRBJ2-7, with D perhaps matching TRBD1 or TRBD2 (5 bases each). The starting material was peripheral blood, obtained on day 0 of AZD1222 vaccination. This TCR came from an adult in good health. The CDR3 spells CASSLDGTIYEQYF. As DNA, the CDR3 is TGTGCCAGCAGCTTAGACGGGACGATCTACGAGCAGTACTTC.